This TCR beta chain was captured by sequencing in a study of neurological immune-mediated disorders. One entry per CDR3 protein results from TCRdb running MiXCR on the 5' RACE reads. The table includes about 38,000 distinct CDR3 sequences, nearly 5% detected once. Regarding this clonotype: An end of the junction differs from the germline gene, which may be a read error.

Germline assignment: CDR1 SNHLY and CDR2 FYNNEI. The CDR3 length is 18 residues. The sequenced material came from CD4+ T cells from blood. V is TRBV2 and J is TRBJ2-3, with 15 bases identical to TRBD2. The source of this sequence is a man aged 18 to 30 in good health. CDR3 sequence reads: CASSGSWTSGGGRDTQYF. In DNA form, the CDR3 reads TGTGCAAGCAGTGGCTCCTGGACTAGCGGGGGGGGCAGAGATACGCAGTATTTT.